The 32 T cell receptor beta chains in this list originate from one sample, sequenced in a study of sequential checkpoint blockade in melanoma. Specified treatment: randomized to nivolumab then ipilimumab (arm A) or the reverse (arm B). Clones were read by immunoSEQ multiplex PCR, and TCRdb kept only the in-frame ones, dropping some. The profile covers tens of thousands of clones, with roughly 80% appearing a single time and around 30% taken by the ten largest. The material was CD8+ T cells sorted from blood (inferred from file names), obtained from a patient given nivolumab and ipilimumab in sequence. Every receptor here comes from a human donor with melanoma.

CDR3 bases: TGTGCCAGCAGCGGACCCGGGACAGCAACTAATGAAAAACTGTTTTTT. This codes for CASSGPGTATNEKLFF. The V gene is TRBV5-6, the J gene TRBJ1-4; 7 nucleotides match TRBD1. The CDR3 spans 16 residues. V was pared by 4 bases and J by 0 bases, with 6 bases of the junction left unmatched. CDR1 is SGHDT, CDR2 YYEEEE, per germline.

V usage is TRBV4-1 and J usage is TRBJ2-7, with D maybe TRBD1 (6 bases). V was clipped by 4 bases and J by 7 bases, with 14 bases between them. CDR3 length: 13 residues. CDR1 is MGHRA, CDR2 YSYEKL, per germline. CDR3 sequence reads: CASSRARGGEQYF. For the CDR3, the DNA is TGCGCCAGCAGCCGAGCCAGGGGCGGAGAGCAGTACTTC.

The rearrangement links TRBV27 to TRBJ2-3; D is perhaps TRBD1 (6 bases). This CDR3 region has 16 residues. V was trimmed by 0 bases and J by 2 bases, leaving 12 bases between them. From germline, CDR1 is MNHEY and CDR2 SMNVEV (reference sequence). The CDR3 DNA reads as TGTGCCAGCAGTTTATCGGTCAGGGGAAACACAGATACGCAGTATTTT. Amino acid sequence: CASSLSVRGNTDTQYF.

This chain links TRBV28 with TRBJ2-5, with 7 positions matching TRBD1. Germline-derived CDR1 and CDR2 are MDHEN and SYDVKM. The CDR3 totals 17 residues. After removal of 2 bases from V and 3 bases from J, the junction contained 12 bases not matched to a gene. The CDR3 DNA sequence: TGTGCCAGCAGTTTACGCTTATTGGGACAGAGGAAAGAGACCCAGTACTTC. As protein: CASSLRLLGQRKETQYF.

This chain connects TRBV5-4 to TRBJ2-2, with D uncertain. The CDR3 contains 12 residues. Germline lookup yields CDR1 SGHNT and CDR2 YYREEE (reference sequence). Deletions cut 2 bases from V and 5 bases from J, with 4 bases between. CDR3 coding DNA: TGTGCCAGCAGCTTCGTAACCGGGGAGCTGTTTTTT. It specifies CASSFVTGELFF.

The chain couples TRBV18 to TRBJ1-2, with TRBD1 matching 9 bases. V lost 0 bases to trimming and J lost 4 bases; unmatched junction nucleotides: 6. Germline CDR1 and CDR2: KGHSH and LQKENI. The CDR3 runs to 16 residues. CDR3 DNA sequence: TGTGCCAGCTCACCACCGAAGGGACAGGGTGGCTATGGCTACACCTTC. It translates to CASSPPKGQGGYGYTF.

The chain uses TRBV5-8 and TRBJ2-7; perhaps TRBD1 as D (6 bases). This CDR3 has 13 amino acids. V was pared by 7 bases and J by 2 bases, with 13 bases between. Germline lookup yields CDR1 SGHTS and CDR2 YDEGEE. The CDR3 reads CASGVAGAYEQYF. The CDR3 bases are TGTGCCAGCGGCGTAGCAGGGGCCTACGAGCAGTACTTC.

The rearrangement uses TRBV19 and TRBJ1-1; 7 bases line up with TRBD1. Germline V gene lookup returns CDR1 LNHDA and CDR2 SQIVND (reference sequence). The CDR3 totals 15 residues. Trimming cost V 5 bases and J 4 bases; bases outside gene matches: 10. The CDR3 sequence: CASSPRQGWGTEAFF. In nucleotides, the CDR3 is TGTGCCAGTAGTCCACGACAGGGTTGGGGCACTGAAGCTTTCTTT. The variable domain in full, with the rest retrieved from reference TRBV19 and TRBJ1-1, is DGGITQSPKYLFRKEGQNVTLSCEQNLNHDAMYWYRQDPGQGLRLIYYSQIVNDFQKGDIAEGYSVSREKKESFPLTVTSAQKNPTAFYLCASSPRQGWGTEAFFGQGTRLTVV.

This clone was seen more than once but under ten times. This chain's CDR3 is CASIANTGELFF. In DNA, the CDR3 is TGTGCCAGCATAGCGAACACCGGGGAGCTGTTTTTT. The rearrangement uses TRBV7-9 and TRBJ2-2; D is unclear. V was shortened by 7 bases and J by 0 bases, with 3 bases between the two germline ends. The CDR3 has 12 residues. From germline, CDR1 is SEHNR and CDR2 FQNEAQ (reference sequence).

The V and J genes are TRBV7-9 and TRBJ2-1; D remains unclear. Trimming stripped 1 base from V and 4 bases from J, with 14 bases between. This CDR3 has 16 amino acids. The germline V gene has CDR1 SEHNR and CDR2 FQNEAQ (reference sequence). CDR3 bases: TGTGCCAGCAGCTTAGAATCCAGCGAGATTTACAATGAGCAGTTCTTC. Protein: CASSLESSEIYNEQFF.

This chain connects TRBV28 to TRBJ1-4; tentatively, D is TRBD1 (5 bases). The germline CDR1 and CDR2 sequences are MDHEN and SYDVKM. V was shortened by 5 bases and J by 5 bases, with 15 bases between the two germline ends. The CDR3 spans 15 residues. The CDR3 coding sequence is TGTGCCAGCAGTCAGAGAAGACAGACGAATGAAAAACTGTTTTTT. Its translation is CASSQRRQTNEKLFF.

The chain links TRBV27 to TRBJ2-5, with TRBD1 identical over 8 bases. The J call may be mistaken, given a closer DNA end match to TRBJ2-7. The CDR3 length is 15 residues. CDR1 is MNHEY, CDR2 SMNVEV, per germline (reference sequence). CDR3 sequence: CASSLRGQGFYEQYF. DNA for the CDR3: TGTGCCAGCAGTTTAAGAGGACAGGGTTTCTACGAGCAGTACTTC.

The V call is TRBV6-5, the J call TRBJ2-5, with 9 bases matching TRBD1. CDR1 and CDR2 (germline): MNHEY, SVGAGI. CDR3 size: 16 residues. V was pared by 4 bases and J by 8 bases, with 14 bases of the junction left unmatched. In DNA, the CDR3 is TGTGCCAGCAGTTCTTTGCGGGGACAGGGAATAAGAACCCAGTACTTC. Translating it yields CASSSLRGQGIRTQYF.

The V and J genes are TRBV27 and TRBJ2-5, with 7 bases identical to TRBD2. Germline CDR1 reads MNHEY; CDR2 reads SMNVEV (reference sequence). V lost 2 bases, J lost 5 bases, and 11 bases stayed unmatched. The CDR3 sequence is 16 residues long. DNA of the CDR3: TGTGCCAGCAGTTTAATGGGGGAGGGCCGGGCGGAGACCCAGTACTTC. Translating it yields CASSLMGEGRAETQYF.

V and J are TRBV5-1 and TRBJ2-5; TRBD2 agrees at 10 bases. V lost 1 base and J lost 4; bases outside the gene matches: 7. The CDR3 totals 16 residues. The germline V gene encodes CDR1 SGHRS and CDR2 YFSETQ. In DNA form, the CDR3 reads TGCGCCAGCAGCTTGTTCGCTAGCGGGAGTTTAGAGACCCAGTACTTC. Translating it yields CASSLFASGSLETQYF.

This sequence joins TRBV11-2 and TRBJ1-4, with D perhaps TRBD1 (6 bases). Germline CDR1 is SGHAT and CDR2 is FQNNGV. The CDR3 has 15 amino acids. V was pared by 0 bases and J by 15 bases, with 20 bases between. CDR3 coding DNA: TGTGCCAGCAGCTTAGATTTTACAGGGACCTCAACCTTGTTTTTT. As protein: CASSLDFTGTSTLFF.

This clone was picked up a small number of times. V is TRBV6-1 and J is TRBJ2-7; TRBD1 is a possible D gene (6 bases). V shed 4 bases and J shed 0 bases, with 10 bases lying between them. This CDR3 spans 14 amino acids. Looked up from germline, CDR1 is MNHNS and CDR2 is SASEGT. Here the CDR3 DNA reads TGTGCCAGCAGTGTTGGACAGAGCTCCTACGAGCAGTACTTC. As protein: CASSVGQSSYEQYF.

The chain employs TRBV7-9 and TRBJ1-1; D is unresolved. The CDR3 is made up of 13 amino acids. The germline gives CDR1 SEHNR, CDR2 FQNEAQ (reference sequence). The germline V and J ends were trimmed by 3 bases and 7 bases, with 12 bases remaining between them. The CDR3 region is CASSFDESGEAFF. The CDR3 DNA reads TGTGCCAGCAGCTTTGACGAATCAGGTGAAGCTTTCTTT.

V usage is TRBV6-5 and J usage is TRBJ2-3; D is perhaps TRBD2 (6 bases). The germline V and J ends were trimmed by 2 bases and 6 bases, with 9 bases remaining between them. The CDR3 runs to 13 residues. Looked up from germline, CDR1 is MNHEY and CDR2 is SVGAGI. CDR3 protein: CASSYVAGDTQYF. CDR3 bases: TGTGCCAGCAGTTACGTGGCGGGGGATACGCAGTATTTT.

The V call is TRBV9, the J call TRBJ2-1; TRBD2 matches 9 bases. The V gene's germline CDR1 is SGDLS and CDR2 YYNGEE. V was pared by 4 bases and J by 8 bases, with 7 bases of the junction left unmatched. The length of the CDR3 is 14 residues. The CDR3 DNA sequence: TGTGCCAGCAGCATAGCGGGGGCGGGGGATGAGCAGTTCTTC. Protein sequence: CASSIAGAGDEQFF.

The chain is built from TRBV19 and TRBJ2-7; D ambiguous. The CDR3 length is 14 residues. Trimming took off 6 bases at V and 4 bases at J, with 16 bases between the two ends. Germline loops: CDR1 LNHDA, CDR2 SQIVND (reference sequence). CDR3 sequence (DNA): TGTGCCAGTAGCCCAGGATGGAAGATGTACGAGCAGTACTTC. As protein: CASSPGWKMYEQYF.

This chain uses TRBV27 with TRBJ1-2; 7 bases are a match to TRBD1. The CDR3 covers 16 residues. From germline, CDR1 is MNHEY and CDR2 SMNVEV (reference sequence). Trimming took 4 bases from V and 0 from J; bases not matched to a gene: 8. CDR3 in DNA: TGTGCCAGCAGTTCCCAAGACAGGGCTGCTAACTATGGCTACACCTTC. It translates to CASSSQDRAANYGYTF.

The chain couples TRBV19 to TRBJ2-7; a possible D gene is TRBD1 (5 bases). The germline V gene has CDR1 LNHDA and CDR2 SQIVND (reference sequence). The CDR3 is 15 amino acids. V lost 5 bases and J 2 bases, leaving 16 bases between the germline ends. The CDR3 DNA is TGTGCCAGTAGTGATGGACACCCTCTAACCTACGAGCAGTACTTC. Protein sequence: CASSDGHPLTYEQYF.

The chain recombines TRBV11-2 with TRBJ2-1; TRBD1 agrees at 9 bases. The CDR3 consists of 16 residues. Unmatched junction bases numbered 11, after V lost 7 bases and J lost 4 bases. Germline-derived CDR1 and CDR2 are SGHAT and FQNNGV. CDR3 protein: CASTERQGGLYNEQFF. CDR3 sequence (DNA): TGTGCCAGCACCGAAAGACAGGGGGGGCTATACAATGAGCAGTTCTTC.

This CDR3 is CASSLQGTYEQYF. CDR3 sequence (DNA): TGTGCCAGCAGCTTACAGGGGACCTACGAGCAGTACTTC. The V and J genes are TRBV11-2 and TRBJ2-7, with D perhaps TRBD1 (6 bases). The CDR3 is made up of 13 amino acids. In germline, CDR1 is SGHAT, CDR2 FQNNGV. Trimming left V 2 bases short and J 2 bases short, with 7 bases between.

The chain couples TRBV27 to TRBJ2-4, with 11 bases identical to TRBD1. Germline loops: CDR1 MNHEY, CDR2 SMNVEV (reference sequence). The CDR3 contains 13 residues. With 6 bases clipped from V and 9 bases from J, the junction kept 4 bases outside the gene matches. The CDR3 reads CASSGQGAGIQYF. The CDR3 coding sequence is TGTGCCAGCAGCGGACAGGGGGCGGGCATTCAGTACTTC.

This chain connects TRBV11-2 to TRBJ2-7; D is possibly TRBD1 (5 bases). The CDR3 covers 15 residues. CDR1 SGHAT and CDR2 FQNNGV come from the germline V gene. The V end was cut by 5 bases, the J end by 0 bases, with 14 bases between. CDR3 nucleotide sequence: TGTGCCAGCAGCCCATTCGCGACAGCCTCCTACGAGCAGTACTTC. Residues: CASSPFATASYEQYF. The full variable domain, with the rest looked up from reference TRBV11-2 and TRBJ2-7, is EAGVAQSPRYKIIEKRQSVAFWCNPISGHATLYWYQQILGQGPKLLIQFQNNGVVDDSQLPKDRFSAERLKGVDSTLKIQPAKLEDSAVYLCASSPFATASYEQYFGPGTRLTVT.

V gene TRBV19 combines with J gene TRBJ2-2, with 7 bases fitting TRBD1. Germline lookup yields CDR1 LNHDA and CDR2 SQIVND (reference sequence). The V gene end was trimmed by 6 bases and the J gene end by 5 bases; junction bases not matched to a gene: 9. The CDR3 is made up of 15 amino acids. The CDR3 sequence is CASRGARGYTGELFF. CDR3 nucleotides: TGTGCCAGTAGAGGGGCCAGGGGGTATACCGGGGAGCTGTTTTTT.

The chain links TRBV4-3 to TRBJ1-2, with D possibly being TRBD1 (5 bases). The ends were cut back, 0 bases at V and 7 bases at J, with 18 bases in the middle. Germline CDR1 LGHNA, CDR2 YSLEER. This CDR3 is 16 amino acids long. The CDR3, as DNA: TGCGCCAGCAGCCAAGAGAGCGGGGGGGTGGTTCCTGGCTACACCTTC. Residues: CASSQESGGVVPGYTF.

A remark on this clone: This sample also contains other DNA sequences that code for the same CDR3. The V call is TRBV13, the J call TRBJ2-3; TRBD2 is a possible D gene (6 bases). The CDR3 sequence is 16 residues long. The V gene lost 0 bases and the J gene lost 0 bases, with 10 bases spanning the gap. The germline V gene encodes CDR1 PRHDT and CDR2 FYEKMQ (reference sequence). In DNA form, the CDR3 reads TGTGCCAGCAGCTTAGGTGGGGGGTCTAGCACAGATACGCAGTATTTT. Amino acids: CASSLGGGSSTDTQYF. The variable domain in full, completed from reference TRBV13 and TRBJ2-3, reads AAGVIQSPRHLIKEKRETATLKCYPIPRHDTVYWYQQGPGQDPQFLISFYEKMQSDKGSIPDRFSAQQFSDYHSELNMSSLELGDSALYFCASSLGGGSSTDTQYFGPGTRLTVL.

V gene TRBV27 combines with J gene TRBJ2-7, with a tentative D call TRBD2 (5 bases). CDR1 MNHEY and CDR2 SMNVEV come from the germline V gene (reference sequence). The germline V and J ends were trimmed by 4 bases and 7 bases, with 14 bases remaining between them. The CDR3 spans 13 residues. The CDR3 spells CASSSRTGWEQYF. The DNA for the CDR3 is TGTGCCAGCAGTTCCCGGACGGGGTGGGAGCAGTACTTC.

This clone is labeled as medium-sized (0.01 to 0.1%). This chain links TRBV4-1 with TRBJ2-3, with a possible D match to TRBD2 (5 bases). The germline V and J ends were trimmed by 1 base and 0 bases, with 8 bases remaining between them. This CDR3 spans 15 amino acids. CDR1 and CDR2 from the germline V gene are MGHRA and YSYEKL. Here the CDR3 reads CASSQVGVSTDTQYF. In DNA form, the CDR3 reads TGCGCCAGCAGCCAAGTCGGGGTCAGCACAGATACGCAGTATTTT.